The next 5 T cell receptor beta chains were all read from a single sample in a study of cytomegalovirus exposure and HLA in healthy donors. Assay used: immunoSEQ multiplex PCR; TCRdb lists only in-frame clones, some missing. The table has roughly 330,000 clones, about 90% seen once. Sequences were obtained from PBMCs. The origin of the receptors is a woman aged 25 to 39 in good health and CMV-seropositive.

The rearrangement joins TRBV10-1 to TRBJ2-4; D gene ambiguous. V shed 7 bases and J shed 7 bases, with 14 bases lying between them. The CDR3 has 13 amino acids. Germline CDR1 WNHNN, CDR2 SYGVQD (reference sequence). The CDR3 protein is CASTNPDGNIQYF. CDR3 coding DNA: TGCGCCAGCACAAATCCCGATGGCAACATTCAGTACTTC.

The V and J genes are TRBV15 and TRBJ2-5; 7 bases align to TRBD1. CDR1 and CDR2 (germline): LNHNV, YYDKDF (reference sequence). J was trimmed by 1 base and V by 5 bases; bases with no gene match: 7. This CDR3 is 15 amino acids long. CDR3 bases: TGTGCCACCAGCCCGCGACAGGGTAGCCAAGAGACCCAGTACTTC. Protein product: CATSPRQGSQETQYF. Together with reference TRBV15 and TRBJ2-5, the CDR3 gives the full variable domain: DAMVIQNPRYQVTQFGKPVTLSCSQTLNHNVMYWYQQKSSQAPKLLFHYYDKDFNNEADTPDNFQSRRPNTSFCFLDIRSPGLGDTAMYLCATSPRQGSQETQYFGPGTRLLVL.

The V and J genes are TRBV4-1 and TRBJ2-7; D is perhaps TRBD2 (7 bases). The CDR3 is 13 amino acids. V lost 1 base and J 6 bases, leaving 10 bases between the germline ends. From germline, CDR1 is MGHRA and CDR2 YSYEKL. The CDR3 region is CASSQVRGGEQYF. The DNA of the CDR3 is TGCGCCAGCAGCCAAGTGAGGGGGGGCGAGCAGTACTTC.

The rearrangement joins TRBV7-8 to TRBJ1-4; D possibly corresponds to TRBD1 (6 bases). CDR1 SGHVS and CDR2 FQNEAQ come from the germline V gene. The CDR3 is made up of 16 amino acids. The V end was cut by 0 bases, the J end by 6 bases, with 14 bases between. In DNA form, the CDR3 reads TGTGCCAGCAGCTTAGCTGAAGGGGGGGGGTATGAAAAACTGTTTTTT. This translates into CASSLAEGGGYEKLFF.

The J gene is TRBJ2-1, the V gene TRBV5-6; 12 bases fit TRBD2. After removal of 6 bases from V and 6 bases from J, the junction contained 10 bases not matched to a gene. This CDR3 comprises 16 residues. CDR1 SGHDT and CDR2 YYEEEE come from the germline V gene. In DNA form, the CDR3 reads TGTGCCAGCAACCTACTAGCGGGGGGTCTTTTCAATGAGCAGTTCTTC. Translated, it gives CASNLLAGGLFNEQFF.